The clone carrying this T cell receptor beta chain was counted between two and nine times. Its target is unknown. The entry originates in a study of quantifying T cell responses using KT2 cells. Study background: TCR alpha and beta constant-region primers primed reverse transcription of RNA. Whole-study results and caveats: Detection of KT2 sequences held at the lowest tested level, about one cell per 100,000 PBMC.

Unfractionated PBMC were spiked with known numbers of KT2 clone cells. Each cDNA got a UMI-containing oligo ligated at its 3' end. The first PCR ran 3 to 5 cycles with an equimolar RC1.1 and RC1.2 beta primer mix. Via MiXCR, TCRdb re-called the UMI-ligation and nested PCR reads, giving one row per CDR3 protein. The sample includes about 30,000 distinct CDR3 sequences, 7.3% of them seen just once. CDR3 length equals 15 residues. V lost 0 bases and J lost 4, with 10 bases in between. Per the germline V gene, CDR1 is MNHEY and CDR2 is SVGEGT. This TCR derives from a human donor. V gene TRBV6-2 or TRBV6-3 combines with J gene TRBJ2-1; no firm D call. Sequenced sample: PBMCs spiked with cells of the T cell clone KT2. The CDR3 DNA is TGTGCCAGCAGTTACTCGACCTCGTGGTACAATGAGCAGTTCTTC. Amino acid sequence: CASSYSTSWYNEQFF.